The rows below give T cell receptor beta chains drawn from one sample of a study of T cells in Graves' hyperthyroidism and ophthalmopathy. One entry per CDR3 protein results from TCRdb running MiXCR on the multiplex PCR reads. This table holds 600,000 or so distinct CDR3 sequences, 15% to 20% found once. Material for sequencing was blood. These receptors were obtained from a woman younger than 45 with Graves' hyperthyroidism. CDR3s include the opening cysteine and the closing phenylalanine or tryptophan. The D gene is left open where the match is weak. Size is omitted from some rows. Given values are once, few, many or a class for expanded clones.

many	TRBV28	TRBD1	TRBJ2-7	TGTGCCAGCAGTCCCGGACAGGGAGTCTACGAGCAGTACTTC	CASSPGQGVYEQYF
.	TRBV25-1	TRBD2	TRBJ2-7	TGTGCCAGCAGTGAGATGGGACTAGCGGGAGACTACTCCGAGCAGTACTTC	CASSEMGLAGDYSEQYF
many	TRBV12-3/TRBV12-4	.	TRBJ2-7	TGTGCCAGCAGTTTAACAATCACCTACGAGCAGTACTTC	CASSLTITYEQYF
many	TRBV27	.	TRBJ2-7	TGTGCCACCACCCGACAGGGACTTCCCTACGAGCAGTACTTC	CATTRQGLPYEQYF
.	TRBV19	.	TRBJ2-7	TGTGCCAGTAGTATGGACAGTCGTTCCTACGAGCAGTACTTC	CASSMDSRSYEQYF
many	TRBV7-8	.	TRBJ2-7	TGTGCCAGCAGCTTATACGCGAGCTCCTACGAGCAGTACTTC	CASSLYASSYEQYF
.	TRBV3-1	.	TRBJ2-5	TGTGCCAGCAGCCAATCTCTCGCTATCATTCAAGAGACCCAGTACTTC	CASSQSLAIIQETQYF
few	TRBV6-1	TRBD2	TRBJ2-7	TGTGCCAGCACCCGACTAGCGGGAGGTGGCTACGAGCAGTACTTC	CASTRLAGGGYEQYF
.	TRBV15	.	TRBJ2-3	TGTGCCACCAGCAGCTCGGCGCGGGGGCGAGTTTTGGATACGCAGTATTTT	CATSSSARGRVLDTQYF
many	TRBV2	.	TRBJ1-1	TGTGCCAGCAGTGAAAGGGCGGACTTCACTGAAGCTTTCTTT	CASSERADFTEAFF
few	TRBV2	.	TRBJ2-3	TGTGCCAGCAATAGGCCGGGAAAGGCAGATACGCAGTATTTT	CASNRPGKADTQYF
.	TRBV5-1	.	TRBJ2-3	TGCGCCAGCGGGAGATCTAATGGAGGACTCGGGGAGTGGACAGATACGCAGTATTTT	CASGRSNGGLGEWTDTQYF
many	TRBV12-3/TRBV12-4	.	TRBJ1-2	TGTGCCAGCAGAAACAGGGCGAACTATGGCTACACCTTC	CASRNRANYGYTF
many	TRBV11-3	.	TRBJ2-7	TGTGCCAGCAGCTCCTATCCCAACGAGCAGTACTTC	CASSSYPNEQYF
many	TRBV5-1	.	TRBJ2-1	TGTGCCAGCAGTCCCGGCGGCTACAATGAGCAGTTCTTC	CASSPGGYNEQFF
many	TRBV6-1	.	TRBJ1-1	TGTGCCAGCAGTGCTATGTCTGAAGCTTTCTTT	CASSAMSEAFF
many	TRBV28	.	TRBJ2-5	TGTGCCAGCACGGGAGCAGGGCCCGTATATGAGACCCAGTACTTC	CASTGAGPVYETQYF
.	TRBV6-1	TRBD1	TRBJ1-1	TGTGCCAGCAAGCGCGACAGGGGGAGAACTGAAGCTTTCTTT	CASKRDRGRTEAFF
many	TRBV24-1	.	TRBJ2-1	TGTGCCACCAGGAGCGGAGAACCCTACAATGAGCAGTTCTTC	CATRSGEPYNEQFF
many	TRBV2	.	TRBJ1-1	TGTGCCAGCAGCCCCAGGGTGGTGAACACTGAAGCTTTCTTT	CASSPRVVNTEAFF
few	TRBV5-6	.	TRBJ2-3	TGTGCCAGCAGCTTGGATCTGGGTGGTTTTGATACGCAGTATTTT	CASSLDLGGFDTQYF
.	TRBV15	.	TRBJ1-3	TGTGCCACCAGCAGTCCCACAGGGTCGGGAAACACCATATATTTT	CATSSPTGSGNTIYF
.	TRBV9	.	TRBJ1-1	TGTGCCAGCAGCGAATTACAGCCCATGAACACTGAAGCTTTCTTT	CASSELQPMNTEAFF